Listed here are 4 T cell receptor beta chains from one sample, sequenced in a study of T cell repertoires in cytomegalovirus infection. For these receptors, no antigen is known. TCRdb recomputed calls from the reads with MiXCR, one row per CDR3 protein. The sample holds 40,000 to 55,000 distinct CDR3 sequences; 20% to 25% are singletons and the top ten take 80% to 90%. The material was CD8+ T cells from cultured PBMCs, obtained from culture after CMV antigen stimulation. All receptors come from a human donor in good health (CMV status not recorded). Some clones in this sample may be carry-over from other donors' samples.

This clonotype was seen only a few times. The chain couples TRBV27 to TRBJ1-2; tentatively, D is TRBD1 (6 bases). V dropped 4 bases and J dropped 4 bases, with 13 bases sitting between them. The CDR3 loop spans 14 amino acids. Germline CDR1 and CDR2: MNHEY and SMNVEV (reference sequence). The CDR3 reads CASSSAGVGYGYTF. CDR3 sequence (DNA): TGTGCCAGCAGTTCAGCAGGGGTTGGCTATGGCTACACCTTC.

This chain links TRBV7-2 with TRBJ1-2, with a weak D call TRBD1 (5 bases). This CDR3 comprises 12 residues. Germline V gene data show CDR1 as SGHTA and CDR2 as FQGNSA. Trimming pared 4 bases from V and 6 bases from J, leaving 9 bases between. CDR3 region: CASSYGHHGYTF. For the CDR3, the DNA is TGTGCCAGCAGCTATGGACATCATGGCTACACCTTC. Together with reference TRBV7-2 and TRBJ1-2, the CDR3 gives the full variable domain: GAGVSQSPSNKVTEKGKDVELRCDPISGHTALYWYRQSLGQGLEFLIYFQGNSAPDKSGLPSDRFSAERTGGSVSTLTIQRTQQEDSAVYLCASSYGHHGYTFGSGTRLTVV.

The chain uses TRBV6-5 and TRBJ2-7; 10 nucleotides agree with TRBD1. This CDR3 region has 14 residues. Germline V gives CDR1 MNHEY, CDR2 SVGAGI. The V gene end was trimmed by 8 bases and the J gene end by 4 bases; junction bases not matched to a gene: 8. The CDR3 DNA follows: TGTGCCAGCCACCCCGGGACAGGGGCTTACGAGCAGTACTTC. Amino acids: CASHPGTGAYEQYF.

This clonotype was seen a few times. The chain joins TRBV7-2 to TRBJ1-5, with TRBD1 matching over 7 bases. Germline V CDR1 and CDR2: SGHTA, FQGNSA. The CDR3 sequence is 14 residues long. J lost 5 bases, V lost 2 bases, and 3 bases had no gene match. The CDR3 sequence is CASSLRQGYQPQHF. The CDR3 DNA is TGTGCCAGCAGCTTAAGACAGGGATATCAGCCCCAGCATTTT.